A single sample is the source of the 22 T cell receptor beta chains below, sequenced in a study of cytomegalovirus exposure and HLA in healthy donors. TCRdb's table, derived via immunoSEQ multiplex PCR, lists solely in-frame clones and lacks some. The sample comprises 150,000 to 200,000 clones, about 82% of which are singletons, and around 1.6% rests with the top ten. The sequencing sample was made of PBMCs. The source is a woman aged 18-29 years in good health and CMV-seronegative.

The rearrangement links TRBV7-6 to TRBJ2-2; TRBD1 aligns across 9 bases. This CDR3 is 15 amino acids long. Germline V gene sequence: CDR1 SGHVS, CDR2 FNYEAQ. Losses at the gene ends were 8 bases for V and 6 bases for J; bases not matched to a gene: 10. CDR3 coding DNA: TGTGCCAGCTGGTCGGGACAGGGAGGGTCCGGGGAGCTGTTTTTT. Residues: CASWSGQGGSGELFF.

This clone has only a few counts. The gene calls are TRBV27 and TRBJ1-1; possible D gene TRBD1, 5 bases. With 7 bases removed from V and 4 bases from J, the gap between germline ends came to 16 bases. This CDR3 region has 14 residues. Germline lookup yields CDR1 MNHEY and CDR2 SMNVEV (reference sequence). In nucleotides, the CDR3 is TGTGCCAGCACACCCTGGGACGGGAGCACTGAAGCTTTCTTT. Translation: CASTPWDGSTEAFF.

In its sample, this clone was seen once. The chain's CDR3 is CASSQAGRTRIYF. CDR3 coding DNA: TGTGCCAGCAGCCAAGCTGGCAGAACCAGAATATATTTT. The chain employs TRBV14 and TRBJ1-3; D ambiguous. V shed 1 base and J shed 13 bases, with 14 bases lying between them. CDR3 length: 13 residues. Germline V gives CDR1 SGHDN, CDR2 FVKESK.

The CDR3 DNA is TGCAGCGTTGGGAGCGGTAGAAACACCATATATTTT. Its translation is CSVGSGRNTIYF. V usage is TRBV29-1 and J usage is TRBJ1-3; no clear D gene. This CDR3 is 12 amino acids long. Deletions cut 4 bases from V and 5 bases from J, with 9 bases between. Germline CDR1 reads SQVTM; CDR2 reads ANQGSEA. The entire variable domain, with the rest obtained from reference TRBV29-1 and TRBJ1-3, is as follows: SAVISQKPSRDICQRGTSLTIQCQVDSQVTMMFWYRQQPGQSLTLIATANQGSEATYESGFVIDKFPISRPNLTFSTLTVSNMSPEDSSIYLCSVGSGRNTIYFGEGSWLTVV.

The V call is TRBV5-5, the J call TRBJ1-5; the match to TRBD1 covers 10 bases. V was clipped by 4 bases and J by 9 bases; unmatched bases: 7. CDR3 length equals 14 residues. Germline-derived CDR1 and CDR2 are SGHKS and YYEKEE (reference sequence). The CDR3 is CASSPDRGDGPQHF. For the CDR3, the DNA is TGTGCCAGCAGCCCGGACAGGGGGGATGGGCCCCAGCATTTT. The complete variable domain, with remaining parts taken from reference TRBV5-5 and TRBJ1-5, reads DAGVTQSPTHLIKTRGQQVTLRCSPISGHKSVSWYQQVLGQGPQFIFQYYEKEERGRGNFPDRFSARQFPNYSSELNVNALLLGDSALYLCASSPDRGDGPQHFGDGTRLSIL.

This sequence joins TRBV5-1 and TRBJ2-5; 7 bases are a match to TRBD2. The germline V gene has CDR1 SGHRS and CDR2 YFSETQ. V lost 3 bases and J lost 4; bases outside the gene matches: 9. The CDR3 covers 15 residues. CDR3 amino acids: CASSSAGRASETQYF. The CDR3 DNA sequence: TGCGCCAGCAGCTCAGCGGGGAGGGCCTCAGAGACCCAGTACTTC. Based on the CDR3 plus reference TRBV5-1 and TRBJ2-5, the full variable domain is KAGVTQTPRYLIKTRGQQVTLSCSPISGHRSVSWYQQTPGQGLQFLFEYFSETQRNKGNFPGRFSGRQFSNSRSEMNVSTLELGDSALYLCASSSAGRASETQYFGPGTRLLVL.

The V call is TRBV4-1, the J call TRBJ2-5, with D hard to call. The CDR3 extends over 18 amino acids. Trimming left V 0 bases short and J 4 bases short, with 21 bases between. Germline V lookup: CDR1 MGHRA, CDR2 YSYEKL. DNA for the CDR3: TGCGCCAGCAGCCAAGAATCAGGATGGCCAAAAGGCAGAGAGACCCAGTACTTC. Residues: CASSQESGWPKGRETQYF.

The rearrangement joins TRBV19 to TRBJ2-7; TRBD1 matches 7 bases. After removal of 10 bases from V and 0 bases from J, the junction contained 12 bases not matched to a gene. Germline V gene data show CDR1 as LNHDA and CDR2 as SQIVND (reference sequence). The CDR3 totals 15 residues. CDR3 in DNA: TGTGCCACCAAAAGGGGGACAGACTTCTCCTACGAGCAGTACTTC. This codes for CATKRGTDFSYEQYF.

The rearrangement joins TRBV28 to TRBJ1-4; D remains unclear. The CDR3 has 10 amino acids. The V end was cut by 9 bases, the J end by 9 bases, with 8 bases between. Germline V lookup: CDR1 MDHEN, CDR2 SYDVKM. DNA of the CDR3: TGTGCCAGTGGACTTAAAAAACTGTTTTTT. This codes for CASGLKKLFF.

This clone was picked up a small number of times. V is TRBV19 and J is TRBJ1-2; D is perhaps TRBD1 (6 bases). V lost 3 bases and J lost 7, with 9 bases in between. There are 12 residues in the CDR3. Germline V lookup: CDR1 LNHDA, CDR2 SQIVND (reference sequence). CDR3 amino acids: CASSIQDSGYTF. CDR3 sequence (DNA): TGTGCCAGTAGTATCCAGGACAGTGGCTACACCTTC.

The rearrangement uses TRBV16 and TRBJ1-4; 8 bases map to TRBD1. This CDR3 contains 15 residues. CDR1 is KGHSY, CDR2 FQNENV, per germline. Trimming took 3 bases from V and 7 from J; bases not matched to a gene: 7. The CDR3 sequence: CASSQWTGSSEKLFF. CDR3 DNA sequence: TGTGCCAGCAGCCAGTGGACAGGGTCCTCTGAAAAACTGTTTTTT. The complete variable domain, with remaining parts taken from reference TRBV16 and TRBJ1-4, reads GEEVAQTPKHLVRGEGQKAKLYCAPIKGHSYVFWYQQVLKNEFKFLISFQNENVFDETGMPKERFSAKCLPNSPCSLEIQATKLEDSAVYFCASSQWTGSSEKLFFGSGTQLSVL.

The V gene is TRBV5-4, the J gene TRBJ2-7; 7 nucleotides line up with TRBD1. V lost 4 bases and J lost 3; bases outside the gene matches: 10. The CDR3 has 15 amino acids. Germline V gives CDR1 SGHNT, CDR2 YYREEE (reference sequence). The CDR3 DNA sequence: TGTGCCAGCAGCAACACGGTGGGGGACAGCTACGAGCAGTACTTC. Protein: CASSNTVGDSYEQYF. Full variable domain (missing parts from reference TRBV5-4 and TRBJ2-7): ETGVTQSPTHLIKTRGQQVTLRCSSQSGHNTVSWYQQALGQGPQFIFQYYREEENGRGNFPPRFSGLQFPNYSSELNVNALELDDSALYLCASSNTVGDSYEQYFGPGTRLTVT.

This chain links TRBV30 with TRBJ1-3; tentatively, D is TRBD1 (6 bases). Trimming took 2 bases from V and 1 from J, leaving 18 bases between them. The CDR3 length is 17 residues. Germline V CDR1 and CDR2: GTSNPN, SVGIG (reference sequence). The CDR3 nucleotides are TGTGCCTGGAGTTACCAGGGGTACGCGGTTTCTGGAAACACCATATATTTT. This translates into CAWSYQGYAVSGNTIYF.

V gene TRBV6-5 combines with J gene TRBJ2-3, with D possibly TRBD2 on 5 matching bases. V was pared by 2 bases and J by 2 bases, with 11 bases between. Germline V gene sequence: CDR1 MNHEY, CDR2 SVGAGI. The CDR3 consists of 15 residues. CDR3 amino acids: CASSYRGHPTDTQYF. In DNA form, the CDR3 reads TGTGCCAGCAGTTACCGCGGGCACCCCACAGATACGCAGTATTTT.

The chain is built from TRBV7-2 and TRBJ2-2, with 8 bases matching TRBD2. Losses at the gene ends were 0 bases for V and 3 bases for J; bases not matched to a gene: 3. Germline V gives CDR1 SGHTA, CDR2 FQGNSA. The CDR3 is 16 residues long. CDR3 amino acids: CASSLASGGHTGELFF. DNA of the CDR3: TGTGCCAGCAGCTTAGCGAGCGGGGGCCACACCGGGGAGCTGTTTTTT.

V is TRBV30 and J is TRBJ2-1, with 10 positions matching TRBD1. The CDR3 consists of 15 residues. V dropped 5 bases and J dropped 3; count of bases not matched to a gene: 7. Germline CDR1 GTSNPN, CDR2 SVGIG (reference sequence). DNA for the CDR3: TGTGCCTGGTCTCCCGGGACAGGGGACTACAATGAGCAGTTCTTC. Translating it yields CAWSPGTGDYNEQFF.

The J gene is TRBJ2-2, the V gene TRBV5-6; weak D call: TRBD1 (5 bases). Per the germline V gene, CDR1 is SGHDT and CDR2 is YYEEEE. This CDR3 is built from 16 residues. Trimming shortened V by 1 base and J by 1 base, and 11 bases separated the two germline ends. This chain's CDR3 is CASSLIQVRNTGELFF. In nucleotides, the CDR3 is TGTGCCAGCAGCTTGATACAGGTCAGGAACACCGGGGAGCTGTTTTTT.

The chain uses TRBV5-1 and TRBJ1-2, with D possibly being TRBD1 (6 bases). The CDR3 runs 14 residues. From germline, CDR1 is SGHRS and CDR2 YFSETQ. V gave up 0 bases and J gave up 7 bases, with 13 bases separating them. CDR3 nucleotides: TGCGCCAGCAGCTTGGCCGGGAACAGGGTTGGCTACACCTTC. Protein product: CASSLAGNRVGYTF. Supplemented by reference TRBV5-1 and TRBJ1-2, the full variable domain reads KAGVTQTPRYLIKTRGQQVTLSCSPISGHRSVSWYQQTPGQGLQFLFEYFSETQRNKGNFPGRFSGRQFSNSRSEMNVSTLELGDSALYLCASSLAGNRVGYTFGSGTRLTVV.

The chain employs TRBV7-9 and TRBJ2-1; 11 nucleotides line up with TRBD2. V was pared by 5 bases and J by 8 bases, with 11 bases of the junction left unmatched. The CDR3 spans 16 residues. The germline V gene encodes CDR1 SEHNR and CDR2 FQNEAQ (reference sequence). The CDR3 protein is CASSHLTGTSGDEQFF. CDR3 nucleotide sequence: TGTGCCAGCAGCCATCTGACCGGGACTAGCGGTGATGAGCAGTTCTTC. Using reference TRBV7-9 and TRBJ2-1 for the parts outside the CDR3, the full variable domain is DTGVSQNPRHKITKRGQNVTFRCDPISEHNRLYWYRQTLGQGPEFLTYFQNEAQLEKSRLLSDRFSAERPKGSFSTLEIQRTEQGDSAMYLCASSHLTGTSGDEQFFGPGTRLTVL.

The CDR3 DNA follows: TGCGCCAGCAGTGCGGCTAGCGGGGGCACAGATACGCAGTATTTT. The encoded protein is CASSAASGGTDTQYF. The gene calls are TRBV10-1 and TRBJ2-3; 9 nucleotides agree with TRBD2. Per germline, CDR1 WNHNN and CDR2 SYGVQD (reference sequence). V was pared by 4 bases and J by 1 base, with 3 bases of the junction left unmatched. This CDR3 spans 15 amino acids.

The table lists this clone with a count of one. This rearrangement joins TRBV30 to TRBJ1-2, with D possibly TRBD1 on 5 matching bases. Germline V gene data show CDR1 as GTSNPN and CDR2 as SVGIG (reference sequence). V was clipped by 4 bases and J by 8 bases, with 17 bases between them. The CDR3 extends over 13 amino acids. The CDR3: CAWTITGVGGYTF. The CDR3 DNA reads as TGTGCCTGGACCATCACGGGGGTAGGCGGCTACACCTTC.

The chain has TRBV5-8 and TRBJ2-3, with TRBD2 matching over 9 bases. The CDR3 is made up of 15 amino acids. Germline V gives CDR1 SGHTS, CDR2 YDEGEE. The V gene end was trimmed by 4 bases and the J gene end by 4 bases; junction bases not matched to a gene: 7. The CDR3 loop reads CASSPWTSEADTQYF. As DNA, the CDR3 is TGTGCCAGCAGCCCCTGGACTAGCGAGGCAGATACGCAGTATTTT.